This T cell receptor (beta chain) came from a study of blood T cell repertoires in COVID-19 (dated by TCRdb to 2018 to 2021). Describing the broader study: Collaborator samples came from the United States, Italy and Spain and covered acute and convalescent phases of COVID-19. The prospective study material was composed of cDNA or gDNA derived from T cells, B-cell-depleted T cells, or PBMCs. Deeply sampled blood TCRbeta repertoires from subjects exposed to, actively infected with, or recovered from COVID-19 were included in the dataset. A freely available public database, intended as a resource for researchers studying the immune response to SARS-CoV-2, is where the repertoires were released. The samples were drawn from two sources: the first 160 participants of the ongoing ImmuneRACE study, and fewer than 1,500 subjects contributed by 6 global collaborators. Sample metadata almost always included a de-identified subject ID, COVID-19 status, age in years and sex. Where available, HLA class I and class II types were obtained from metadata supplied by the sample provider rather than from assay-based typing. Points the paper makes about the study in general: The amount of clinical and demographic metadata varied by source and participant and was provided uncurated.

Participants in the prospective study were aged 18 to 89 years, lived in 20 to 25 United States geographic areas, and enrolled through a virtual design. In the prospective study, cohorts were assigned on the basis of participant-reported clinical history obtained from a screening survey and a study questionnaire. For ImmuneRACE Cohort 3, a participant was defined as recovered based on two consecutive negative NP/OP PCR tests, clearance by a healthcare professional, or resolution of symptoms. Each participant in the prospective study had whole blood, serum and a nasopharyngeal or oropharyngeal swab collected by mobile phlebotomists. Participants in the prospective study had the option to provide additional blood draws and questionnaires over a 2-month period. Before DNA extraction, blood samples from the prospective study were shipped at room temperature or frozen. Of note for this clone: What this receptor recognizes is not known. Per-nucleotide qualities are absent, and no much larger clonotype sits a single base away.

TCRbeta CDR3 regions were amplified from genomic DNA using the immunoSEQ Assay, a bias-controlled multiplex PCR. Under the source paper's analysis protocol: The number of nucleated cells in each sample was estimated by amplification of reference gene primers within the assay. To quantify the absolute abundance of each unique TCRbeta CDR3 rearrangement, sequence reads were collapsed and filtered. Productive Simpson clonality was computed per sample as the square root of Simpson's diversity index over productive rearrangements. TCRdb took over this immuneACCESS table, retaining in-frame rearrangements with V and J assigned. Such tables are incomplete; in checked studies, under half of the missing clones stem from an unresolved V gene, and the remainder is unexplained. V and J calls and clone size are given by that table; D and trimming were obtained from the DNA. In all, the sample holds roughly 180,000 clones, and around 82% of those were seen once. The top ten clonotypes cover approximately 12% of the sample.

The CDR3 has 15 amino acids, counting the end cysteine and phenylalanine. The CDR3 DNA has 45 bases and is translated from base 1. For this chain, trimming is 4 bases at the V end and 4 bases at the J end, and the number of junction bases without a gene match is 12. CDR1 SQVTM and CDR2 ANQGSEA were looked up in the germline V gene. The sample taken for sequencing was PBMCs or T cells enriched from blood (not recorded which). Recombination linked TRBV29-1 to TRBJ1-2, and TRBD1 aligns with 7 junction nucleotides. This TCR was sampled from a man aged 40-49 years who had recovered from COVID-19. The CDR3 amino acid sequence is: CSVGPGTAGAYGYTF. The DNA is TGCAGCGTTGGGCCCGGGACAGCAGGGGCCTATGGCTACACCTTC.